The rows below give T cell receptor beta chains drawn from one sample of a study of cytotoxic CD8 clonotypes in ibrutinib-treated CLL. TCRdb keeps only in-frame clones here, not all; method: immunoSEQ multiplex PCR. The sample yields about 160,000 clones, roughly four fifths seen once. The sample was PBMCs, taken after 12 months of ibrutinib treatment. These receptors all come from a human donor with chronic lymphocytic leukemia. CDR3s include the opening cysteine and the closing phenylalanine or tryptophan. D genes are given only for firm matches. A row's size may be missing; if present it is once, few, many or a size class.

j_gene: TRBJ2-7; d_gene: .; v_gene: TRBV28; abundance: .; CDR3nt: TGTGCCAGCACTCCAGGAGGGGGCTACGAGCAGTACTTC; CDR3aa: CASTPGGGYEQYF
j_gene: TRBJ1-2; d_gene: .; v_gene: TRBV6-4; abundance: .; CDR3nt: TGTGCCAGCAGTGTCGAACAGGGCTATGGCTACACCTTC; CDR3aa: CASSVEQGYGYTF
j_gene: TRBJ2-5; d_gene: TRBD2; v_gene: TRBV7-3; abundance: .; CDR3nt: TGTGCCAGCAGCCTGGTAGCGGGAGAAGAGACCCAGTACTTC; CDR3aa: CASSLVAGEETQYF
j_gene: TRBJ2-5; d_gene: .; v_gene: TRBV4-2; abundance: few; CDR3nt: TGTGCCAGCAGCCAAGAGGGCCTGGAGGAGACCCAGTACTTC; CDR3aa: CASSQEGLEETQYF
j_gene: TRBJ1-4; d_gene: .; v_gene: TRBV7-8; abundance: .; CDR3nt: TGTGCCAGCAGCTTAGGTAGAGAAAAACTGTTTTTT; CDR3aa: CASSLGREKLFF
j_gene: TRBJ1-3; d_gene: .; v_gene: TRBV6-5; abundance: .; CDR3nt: TGTGCCAGCAGTTACAATAAACTGGCTGGAAACACCATATATTTT; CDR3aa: CASSYNKLAGNTIYF
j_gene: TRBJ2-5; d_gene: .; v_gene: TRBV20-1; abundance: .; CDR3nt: TGCAGTGCCTCAGTTGGGGAGACCCAGTACTTC; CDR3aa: CSASVGETQYF
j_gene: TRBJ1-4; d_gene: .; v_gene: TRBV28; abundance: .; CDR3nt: TGTGCCAGCAACCCCCTCGGGGAGGGCGTTAATGAAAAACTGTTTTTT; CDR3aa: CASNPLGEGVNEKLFF
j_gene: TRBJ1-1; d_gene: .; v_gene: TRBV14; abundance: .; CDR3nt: TGTGCCAGCACCGGACAACTGAACACTGAAGCTTTCTTT; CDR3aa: CASTGQLNTEAFF
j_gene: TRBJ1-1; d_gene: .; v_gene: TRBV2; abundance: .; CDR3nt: TGTGCCAGCAGTTCGGCGTCGACAACTGAAGCTTTCTTT; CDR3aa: CASSSASTTEAFF
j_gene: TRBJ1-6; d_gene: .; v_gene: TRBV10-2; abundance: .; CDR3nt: TGCGCCACAGCCTCCCCTGGCTATAATTCACCCCTCCACTTT; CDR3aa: CATASPGYNSPLHF
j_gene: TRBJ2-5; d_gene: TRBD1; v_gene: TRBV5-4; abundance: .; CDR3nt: TGTGCCAGCAGCAAGACAGGGGGCGCGGGGGAGACCCAGTACTTC; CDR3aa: CASSKTGGAGETQYF
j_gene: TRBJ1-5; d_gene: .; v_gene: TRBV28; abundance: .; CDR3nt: TGTGCCAGCAGACAGGGCAGCAATCAGCCCCAGCATTTT; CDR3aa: CASRQGSNQPQHF
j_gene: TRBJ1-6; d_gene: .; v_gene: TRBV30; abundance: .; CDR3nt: TGTGCCTCCTTTGAGGAGCCTCACGGGACACCGAATTCACCCCTCCACTTT; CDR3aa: CASFEEPHGTPNSPLHF
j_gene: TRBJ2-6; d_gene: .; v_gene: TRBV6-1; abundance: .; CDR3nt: TGTGCCAGCAGTGAACCCCCTGGAGGGTCTGGGGCCAACGTCCTGACTTTC; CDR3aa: CASSEPPGGSGANVLTF
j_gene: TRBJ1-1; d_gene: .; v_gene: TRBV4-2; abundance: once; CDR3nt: TGTGCCGGCAGCCAAGACCTCAGGCGTTGGCGCACTGAAGCTTTCTTT; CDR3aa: CAGSQDLRRWRTEAFF
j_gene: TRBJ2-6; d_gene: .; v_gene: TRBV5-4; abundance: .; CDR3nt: TGTGCCAGCAGCTTGGGTATTGGCTCTGGGGCCAACGTCCTGACTTTC; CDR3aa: CASSLGIGSGANVLTF
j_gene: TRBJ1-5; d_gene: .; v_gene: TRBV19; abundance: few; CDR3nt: TGTGCCACCTCCCCTTCGGACGGGTACAATCAGCCCCAGCATTTT; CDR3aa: CATSPSDGYNQPQHF
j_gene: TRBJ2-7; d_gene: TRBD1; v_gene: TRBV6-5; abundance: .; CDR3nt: TGTGCCAGCAGTTATTCCGGGACAGGGGGCCTTTACGAGCAGTACTTC; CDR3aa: CASSYSGTGGLYEQYF
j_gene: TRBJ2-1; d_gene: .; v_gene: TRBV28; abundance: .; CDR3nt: TGTGCCAGCTACACCCCCCCGAAGCAAGAGCAGTTCTTC; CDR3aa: CASYTPPKQEQFF
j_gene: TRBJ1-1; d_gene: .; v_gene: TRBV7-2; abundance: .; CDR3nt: TGTGCCAGCAGCGTAGCACAGTTGAACACTGAAGCTTTCTTT; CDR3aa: CASSVAQLNTEAFF
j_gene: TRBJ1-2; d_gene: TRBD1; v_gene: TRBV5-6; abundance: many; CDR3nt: TGTGCCAGCAGCTTGATGGACAGGGTCCGTGAAGGCTACACCTTC; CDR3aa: CASSLMDRVREGYTF